This TCR beta chain derives from a study of siplizumab effects on memory and regulatory T cells. Study-wide results and limits: Sequences below about 10^-5 frequency were poorly captured, limiting mapping of alloreactive clones. Naive T cells seemed more diverse than memory cells and seemed major alloresponse contributors.

Concerning this clone itself: The target antigen is unknown.

The assay covered 75,000 to 100,000 TCR templates per sample. Generated by immunoSEQ multiplex PCR, the TCRdb table keeps only in-frame clones and is missing some. The repertoire consists of roughly 100,000 clones, with around nine tenths occurring once and the leading ten covering 1.1%. The sample taken for sequencing was CD4+ T cells sorted from blood. The clonotype comes from a human donor in good health.

Here the CDR3 reads CASSLGRSYEQYF. CDR3 sequence (DNA): TGTGCCAGCAGCCTCGGACGGTCCTACGAGCAGTACTTC. V is TRBV11-2 and J is TRBJ2-7; the D is unclear. Germline loops: CDR1 SGHAT, CDR2 FQNNGV. This CDR3 is 13 amino acids long. Trimming stripped 5 bases from V and 1 base from J, with 9 bases between.